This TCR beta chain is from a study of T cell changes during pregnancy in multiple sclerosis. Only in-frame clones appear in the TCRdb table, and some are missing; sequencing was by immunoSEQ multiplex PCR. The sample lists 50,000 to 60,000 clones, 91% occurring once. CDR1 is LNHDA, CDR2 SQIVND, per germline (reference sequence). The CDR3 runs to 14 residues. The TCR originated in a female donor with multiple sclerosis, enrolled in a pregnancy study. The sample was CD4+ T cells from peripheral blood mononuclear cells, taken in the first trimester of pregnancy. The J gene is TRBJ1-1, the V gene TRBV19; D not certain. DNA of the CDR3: TGTTCTCTAACTTGGTGGAGGGCACACACTGAAGCTTTCTTT. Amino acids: CSLTWWRAHTEAFF. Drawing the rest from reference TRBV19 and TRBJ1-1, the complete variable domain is DGGITQSPKYLFRKEGQNVTLSCEQNLNHDAMYWYRQDPGQGLRLIYYSQIVNDFQKGDIAEGYSVSREKKESFPLTVTSAQKNPTAFYLCSLTWWRAHTEAFFGQGTRLTVV.